The 10 T cell receptor beta chains given below trace back to one sample, sequenced in a study of control samples from healthy donors and cancer patients. The table came from immunoSEQ multiplex PCR; TCRdb's copy has only in-frame clones and leaves some out. Of some 150,000 clones listed, 91% are singletons. The sequencing sample was made of blood. Every receptor here comes from a man aged 25 to 45 in good health.

This chain uses TRBV6-5 with TRBJ1-1, with TRBD1 matching over 8 bases. The CDR3 loop spans 15 amino acids. J gave up 4 bases and V 0 bases, and 4 bases lay outside the gene matches. CDR1 MNHEY and CDR2 SVGAGI come from the germline V gene. The CDR3 reads CASSYSTQGGTEAFF. The CDR3 nucleotides are TGTGCCAGCAGTTACTCGACACAGGGGGGCACTGAAGCTTTCTTT.

The V call is TRBV28, the J call TRBJ1-5; D perhaps matches TRBD1 (5 bases). V was cut by 0 bases and J by 2 bases, with 11 bases left in between. This CDR3 contains 16 residues. Germline CDR1 reads MDHEN; CDR2 reads SYDVKM. Here the CDR3 reads CASSLWRGNRNQPQHF. CDR3 DNA sequence: TGTGCCAGCAGTTTATGGCGGGGGAATCGCAATCAGCCCCAGCATTTT.

The rearrangement links TRBV11-2 to TRBJ2-5, with TRBD1 as a possible D gene (5 bases). This CDR3 is 16 amino acids long. Germline V gene data show CDR1 as SGHAT and CDR2 as FQNNGV. Trimming removed 0 bases at V and 5 bases at J, with 16 bases between. As DNA, the CDR3 is TGTGCCAGCAGCTTAGATGGGCAGGGAATATGGGAGACCCAGTACTTC. Translating it yields CASSLDGQGIWETQYF.

The chain recombines TRBV7-9 with TRBJ1-4, with 11 nucleotides matching TRBD1. Germline trimming cut 1 base from V and 7 bases from J; bases unmatched to any gene: 8. The CDR3 is made up of 17 amino acids. Germline V gives CDR1 SEHNR, CDR2 FQNEAQ (reference sequence). This CDR3 is CASSLEGTGTGGEKLFF. The CDR3 DNA follows: TGTGCCAGCAGCTTAGAGGGTACCGGGACAGGGGGTGAAAAACTGTTTTTT.

The chain joins TRBV28 to TRBJ2-2; 11 nucleotides line up with TRBD1. The CDR3 spans 16 residues. V was clipped by 5 bases and J by 8 bases; unmatched bases: 10. Looked up from germline, CDR1 is MDHEN and CDR2 is SYDVKM. CDR3 sequence reads: CASSRGTGGFQGELFF. CDR3 bases: TGTGCCAGCAGTCGAGGGACAGGGGGATTTCAAGGGGAGCTGTTTTTT.

The gene calls are TRBV5-6 and TRBJ1-6; D is ambiguous. The V gene lost 2 bases and the J gene lost 8 bases, with 17 bases spanning the gap. From germline, CDR1 is SGHDT and CDR2 YYEEEE. This CDR3 has 16 residues. As DNA, the CDR3 is TGTGCCAGCAGCTTCGTCACCCAGGAGTACTATTCACCCCTCCACTTT. Translation: CASSFVTQEYYSPLHF.

The rearrangement joins TRBV5-4 to TRBJ1-2; 8 bases map to TRBD1. This CDR3 spans 12 amino acids. V trimming: 5 bases; J trimming: 5 bases; junction bases outside the gene matches: 2. Germline loops: CDR1 SGHNT, CDR2 YYREEE (reference sequence). CDR3 nucleotides: TGTGCCAGCAGGGGACAGGTTTATGGCTACACCTTC. This gives the protein CASRGQVYGYTF. The full variable domain, with the rest looked up from reference TRBV5-4 and TRBJ1-2, is ETGVTQSPTHLIKTRGQQVTLRCSSQSGHNTVSWYQQALGQGPQFIFQYYREEENGRGNFPPRFSGLQFPNYSSELNVNALELDDSALYLCASRGQVYGYTFGSGTRLTVV.

The chain is built from TRBV28 and TRBJ1-5; D gene unclear. The CDR3 is 15 amino acids. CDR1 is MDHEN, CDR2 SYDVKM, per germline. V gave up 1 base and J gave up 0 bases, with 7 bases separating them. The CDR3, as DNA: TGTGCCAGCAGTTTATCTGCGGGTAGCAATCAGCCCCAGCATTTT. It encodes CASSLSAGSNQPQHF.

The chain combines TRBV30 with TRBJ1-1, with D unresolved. V was shortened by 8 bases and J by 0 bases, with 10 bases between the two germline ends. CDR3 length: 12 amino acids. Looked up from germline, CDR1 is GTSNPN and CDR2 is SVGIG (reference sequence). The DNA for the CDR3 is TGTGCCGGAGGACTCCTGAACACTGAAGCTTTCTTT. Amino acid sequence: CAGGLLNTEAFF.

The chain employs TRBV21-1 and TRBJ1-5. TRBV21-1 is labeled a pseudogene. This CDR3 is 16 amino acids long. The CDR3 bases are TGTGCCAGCAGCAAAAGTCTCGGCGGAAGCAATCAGCCCCAGCATTTT. It yields the protein CASSKSLGGSNQPQHF.